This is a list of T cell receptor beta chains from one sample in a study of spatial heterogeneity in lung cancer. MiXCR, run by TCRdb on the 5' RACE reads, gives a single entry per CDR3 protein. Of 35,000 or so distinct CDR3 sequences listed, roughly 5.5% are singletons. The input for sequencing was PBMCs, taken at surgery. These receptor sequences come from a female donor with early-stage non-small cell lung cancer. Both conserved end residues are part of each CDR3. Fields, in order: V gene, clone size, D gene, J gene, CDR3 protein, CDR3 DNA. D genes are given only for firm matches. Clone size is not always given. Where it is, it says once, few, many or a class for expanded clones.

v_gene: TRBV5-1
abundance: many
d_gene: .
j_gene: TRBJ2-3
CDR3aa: CASSLAATDTQYF
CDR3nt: TGCGCCAGCAGCTTGGCCGCCACAGATACGCAGTATTTT

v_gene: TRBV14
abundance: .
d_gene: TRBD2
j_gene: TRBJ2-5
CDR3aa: CASSQLAGAETQYF
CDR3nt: TGTGCCAGCAGCCAACTAGCGGGGGCAGAGACCCAGTACTTC

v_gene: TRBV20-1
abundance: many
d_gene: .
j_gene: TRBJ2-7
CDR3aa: CSAVRLAYSYEQYF
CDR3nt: TGCAGTGCTGTCCGGCTAGCGTACTCCTACGAGCAGTACTTC

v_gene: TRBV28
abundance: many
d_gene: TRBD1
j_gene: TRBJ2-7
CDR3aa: CASSSGTGWVEQYF
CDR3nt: TGTGCCAGCAGTTCCGGGACAGGGTGGGTTGAGCAGTACTTC

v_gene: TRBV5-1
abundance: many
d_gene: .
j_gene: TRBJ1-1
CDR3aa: CASSLVLGGPTAFF
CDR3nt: TGCGCCAGCAGCTTGGTTTTGGGGGGCCCCACAGCTTTCTTT

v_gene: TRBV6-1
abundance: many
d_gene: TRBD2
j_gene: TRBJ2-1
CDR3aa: CASSEIAGAYSSYNEQFF
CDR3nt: TGTGCCAGCAGTGAGATAGCGGGGGCCTACAGCTCCTACAATGAGCAGTTCTTC

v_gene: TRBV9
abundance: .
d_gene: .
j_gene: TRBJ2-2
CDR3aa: CASSVDPGGGELFF
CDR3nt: TGTGCCAGCAGCGTAGATCCCGGGGGCGGGGAGCTGTTTTTT

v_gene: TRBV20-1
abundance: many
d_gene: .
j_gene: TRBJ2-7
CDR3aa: CSARRAGESYEQYF
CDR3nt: TGCAGTGCTAGAAGGGCAGGAGAAAGTTACGAGCAGTACTTC

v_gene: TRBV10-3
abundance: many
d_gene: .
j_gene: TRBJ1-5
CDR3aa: CAISPGTERNQPQHF
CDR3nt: TGTGCCATCAGTCCTGGGACCGAGCGCAATCAGCCCCAGCATTTT

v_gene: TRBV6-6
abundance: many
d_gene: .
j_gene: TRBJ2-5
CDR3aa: CASRGGAGGETQYF
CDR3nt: TGTGCCAGCAGGGGGGGAGCCGGGGGAGAGACCCAGTACTTC

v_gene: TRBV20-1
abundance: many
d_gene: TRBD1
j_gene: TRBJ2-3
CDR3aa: CSARDPQGADTQYF
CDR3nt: TGCAGTGCTAGAGATCCCCAGGGGGCAGATACGCAGTATTTT

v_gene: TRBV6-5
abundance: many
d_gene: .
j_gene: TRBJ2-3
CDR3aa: CASSRDQGGDTQYF
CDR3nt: TGTGCCAGCAGCCGGGACCAGGGGGGGGATACGCAGTATTTT

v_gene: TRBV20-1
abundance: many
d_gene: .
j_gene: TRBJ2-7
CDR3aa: CSALLAQGVYEQYF
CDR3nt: TGCAGTGCTTTACTAGCGCAGGGGGTTTACGAGCAGTACTTC

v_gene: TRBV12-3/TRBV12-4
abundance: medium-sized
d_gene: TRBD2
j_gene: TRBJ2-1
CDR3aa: CASSPTSGRADEQFF
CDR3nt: TGTGCCAGCAGCCCCACTAGCGGGAGAGCGGATGAGCAGTTCTTC

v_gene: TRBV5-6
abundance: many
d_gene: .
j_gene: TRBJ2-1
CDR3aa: CASSLVGFSINEQFF
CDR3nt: TGTGCCAGCAGCTTGGTGGGTTTTAGTATCAATGAGCAGTTCTTC

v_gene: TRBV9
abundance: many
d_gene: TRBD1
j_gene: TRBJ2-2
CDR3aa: CASSVDRGWTGELFF
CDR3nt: TGTGCCAGCAGCGTAGACAGGGGGTGGACCGGGGAGCTGTTTTTT

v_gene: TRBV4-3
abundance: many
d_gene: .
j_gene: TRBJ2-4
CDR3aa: CASSQDWAVTKNIQYF
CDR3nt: TGCGCCAGCAGCCAAGATTGGGCAGTTACCAAAAACATTCAGTACTTC

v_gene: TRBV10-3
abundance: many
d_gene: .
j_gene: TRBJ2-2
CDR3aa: CAISESGRKNTGELFF
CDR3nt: TGTGCCATCAGTGAGTCAGGACGGAAGAACACCGGGGAGCTGTTTTTT

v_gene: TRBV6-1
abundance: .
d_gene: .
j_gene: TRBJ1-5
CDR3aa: CASRASTNQPQHF
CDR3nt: TGTGCCAGCAGGGCCAGCACCAATCAGCCCCAGCATTTT

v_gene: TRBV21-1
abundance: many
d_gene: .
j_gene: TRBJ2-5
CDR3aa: CASSNGEVGETQYF
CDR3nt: TGTGCCAGCAGCAACGGGGAGGTCGGGGAGACCCAGTACTTC

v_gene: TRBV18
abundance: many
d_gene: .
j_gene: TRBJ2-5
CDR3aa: CASSPGVDETQYF
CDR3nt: TGTGCCAGCTCACCAGGGGTGGACGAGACCCAGTACTTC

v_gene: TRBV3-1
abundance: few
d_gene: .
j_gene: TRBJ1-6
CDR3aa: CASSQRGANSPLHF
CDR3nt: TGTGCCAGCAGCCAACGGGGGGCTAATTCACCCCTCCACTTT

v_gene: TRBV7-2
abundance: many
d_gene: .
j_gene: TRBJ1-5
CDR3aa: CASSLRVYNQPQHF
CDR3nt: TGTGCCAGCAGCTTGAGGGTTTACAATCAGCCCCAGCATTTT

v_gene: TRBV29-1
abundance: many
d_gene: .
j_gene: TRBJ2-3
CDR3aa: CSGVEDTDTQYF
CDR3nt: TGCAGCGGAGTTGAGGACACAGATACGCAGTATTTT

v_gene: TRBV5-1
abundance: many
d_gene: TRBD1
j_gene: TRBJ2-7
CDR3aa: CASSLVPGTGDYEQYF
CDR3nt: TGCGCCAGCAGCTTGGTTCCCGGGACAGGAGACTACGAGCAGTACTTC

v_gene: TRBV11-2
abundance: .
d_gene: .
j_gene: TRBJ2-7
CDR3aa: CASRELPGANYEQYF
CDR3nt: TGTGCCAGCAGGGAACTTCCAGGGGCAAACTACGAGCAGTACTTC

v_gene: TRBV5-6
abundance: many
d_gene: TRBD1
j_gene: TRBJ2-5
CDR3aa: CASSIGQGVETQYF
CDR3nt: TGTGCCAGCAGCATAGGACAGGGCGTAGAGACCCAGTACTTC